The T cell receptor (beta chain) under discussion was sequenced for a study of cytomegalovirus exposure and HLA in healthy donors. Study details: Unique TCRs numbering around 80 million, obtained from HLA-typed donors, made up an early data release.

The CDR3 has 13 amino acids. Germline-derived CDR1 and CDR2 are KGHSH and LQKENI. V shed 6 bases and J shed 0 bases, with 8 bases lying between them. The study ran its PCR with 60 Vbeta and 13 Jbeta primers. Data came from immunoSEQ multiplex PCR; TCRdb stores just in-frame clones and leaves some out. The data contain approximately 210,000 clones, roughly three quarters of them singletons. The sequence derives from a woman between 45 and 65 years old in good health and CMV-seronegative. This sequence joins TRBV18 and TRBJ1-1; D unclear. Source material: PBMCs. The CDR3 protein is CASSRAMNTEAFF. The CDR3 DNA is TGTGCCAGCTCTCGAGCTATGAACACTGAAGCTTTCTTT.